The text below deals with one T cell receptor (beta chain). This sample is part of a study of blood T cell repertoires in COVID-19. About the study: Sources were T cells, B-cell-depleted T cells, or PBMCs; the material itself was cDNA or gDNA.

J lost 3 bases, V lost 1 base, and 10 bases had no gene match. CDR3 length equals 17 residues. The germline V gene encodes CDR1 SGHAT and CDR2 FQNNGV. In the original workflow: The assay estimated nucleated cells by amplifying reference gene primers. The protocol was immunoSEQ multiplex PCR, while the TCRdb copy is restricted to in-frame clones and leaves out a portion. From that table come the V and J calls and clone size; the DNA was used to work out D and trimming. The table has around 220,000 clones, around 84% seen once. The clonotype comes from a man younger than 45 with active or convalescent COVID-19. Input material: peripheral blood. The chain recombines TRBV11-2 with TRBJ1-1, with 8 bases aligning to TRBD1. DNA of the CDR3: TGTGCCAGCAGCTTAGGAATCAGGGGGCAGAGGGACACTGAAGCTTTCTTT. It codes for CASSLGIRGQRDTEAFF.